Shown below are 14 T cell receptor beta chains from a single sample sequenced in a study of cytomegalovirus exposure and HLA in healthy donors. A multiplex PCR was run with 60 Vbeta primers and 13 Jbeta primers. Produced via immunoSEQ multiplex PCR; TCRdb's table is partial and in-frame only. This table has under 200,000 clones, 75% to 90% appearing once. Material for sequencing was PBMCs. The receptors shown here come from a woman between 18 and 29 years old in good health and CMV-seronegative.

The chain joins TRBV18 to TRBJ2-7; D is uncertain. V shed 5 bases and J shed 2 bases, with 19 bases lying between them. The CDR3 covers 16 residues. In germline, CDR1 is KGHSH, CDR2 LQKENI. CDR3 amino acids: CASSSIQDTDPYEQYF. DNA of the CDR3: TGTGCCAGCTCAAGCATCCAAGACACCGATCCCTACGAGCAGTACTTC.

Turning to this clone: The germline gene is not matched at one end of the junction; a read error may be the cause. The rearrangement joins TRBV11-3 to TRBJ2-2; TRBD2 agrees at 9 bases. CDR3 length equals 14 residues. Germline V gene sequence: CDR1 SGHNT, CDR2 YENEEA. In DNA, the CDR3 is TGTGCCAGCCGCTTAGCGGGAGTCACCGGGGAGCTGTTTTTT. Translated: CASRLAGVTGELFF.

V usage is TRBV28 and J usage is TRBJ2-1; TRBD2 matches 9 bases. Germline lookup yields CDR1 MDHEN and CDR2 SYDVKM. The CDR3 sequence is 18 residues long. V was clipped by 5 bases and J by 4 bases; unmatched bases: 15. DNA for the CDR3: TGTGCCAGCAGTCCGCTGGTAGCGGGAGAGGGTCAATACAATGAGCAGTTCTTC. This encodes CASSPLVAGEGQYNEQFF. Full variable domain (outside the CDR3, taken from reference TRBV28 and TRBJ2-1): DVKVTQSSRYLVKRTGEKVFLECVQDMDHENMFWYRQDPGLGLRLIYFSYDVKMKEKGDIPEGYSVSREKKERFSLILESASTNQTSMYLCASSPLVAGEGQYNEQFFGPGTRLTVL.

The chain employs TRBV18 and TRBJ2-5, with TRBD1 matching over 10 bases. Germline V gene lookup returns CDR1 KGHSH and CDR2 LQKENI. V was pared by 2 bases and J by 5 bases, with 8 bases of the junction left unmatched. CDR3 length: 16 residues. The CDR3 loop reads CASSPNRGTGVETQYF. The CDR3, as DNA: TGTGCCAGCTCACCAAATCGCGGGACAGGGGTGGAGACCCAGTACTTC.

This sequence joins TRBV28 and TRBJ1-1; 12 nucleotides align to TRBD1. CDR3 length equals 15 residues. CDR1 MDHEN and CDR2 SYDVKM come from the germline V gene. Trimming at V came to 5 bases and at J to 11 bases, leaving 12 bases not matched to a gene. CDR3 nucleotide sequence: TGTGCCAGCAGTGGCCGAACGGGGACAGGGGGCGAGGCTTTCTTT. The encoded protein is CASSGRTGTGGEAFF.

V gene TRBV27 combines with J gene TRBJ2-3; 11 nucleotides match TRBD2. The CDR3 sequence is 16 residues long. Per the germline V gene, CDR1 is MNHEY and CDR2 is SMNVEV (reference sequence). V shed 1 base, J shed 3 bases, and the junction held 3 bases outside the gene matches. CDR3 nucleotides: TGTGCCAGCAGTTTATTTAGCGGGAGGGGAACAGATACGCAGTATTTT. Amino acids: CASSLFSGRGTDTQYF.

This clone was picked up one time. The V and J genes are TRBV29-1 and TRBJ2-5, with TRBD1 as a possible D gene (6 bases). Germline-derived CDR1 and CDR2 are SQVTM and ANQGSEA. Trimming shortened V by 7 bases and J by 5 bases, and 14 bases separated the two germline ends. The CDR3 extends over 12 amino acids. The CDR3 protein is CSAQGIGETQYF. Here the CDR3 DNA reads TGCAGCGCCCAGGGGATCGGGGAGACCCAGTACTTC.

This chain uses TRBV5-4 with TRBJ1-2, with 9 bases that match TRBD1. The length of the CDR3 is 13 residues. From germline, CDR1 is SGHNT and CDR2 YYREEE (reference sequence). V lost 1 base, J lost 7 bases, and 2 bases stayed unmatched. CDR3 nucleotides: TGTGCCAGCAGCTTGTTGACAGGGGGTGGCTACACCTTC. This codes for CASSLLTGGGYTF. Using reference TRBV5-4 and TRBJ1-2 for the parts outside the CDR3, the full variable domain is ETGVTQSPTHLIKTRGQQVTLRCSSQSGHNTVSWYQQALGQGPQFIFQYYREEENGRGNFPPRFSGLQFPNYSSELNVNALELDDSALYLCASSLLTGGGYTFGSGTRLTVV.

J is TRBJ2-5 and V is TRBV19, with TRBD1 matching 8 bases. The trim removed 3 bases at V and 10 bases at J, leaving 10 bases unmatched. Germline values: CDR1 LNHDA, CDR2 SQIVND (reference sequence). The length of the CDR3 is 14 residues. The chain's CDR3 is CASSMARGLAGQYF. The CDR3 DNA reads TGTGCCAGTAGTATGGCCAGGGGGCTGGCAGGCCAGTACTTC.

For this clone: The sample holds other DNA sequences that translate to the same CDR3. This chain uses TRBV5-1 with TRBJ2-3; D is ambiguous. Deletions cut 2 bases from V and 6 bases from J, with 7 bases between. In germline, CDR1 is SGHRS, CDR2 YFSETQ. The CDR3 is 12 amino acids. The CDR3 DNA is TGCGCCAGCAGCTTTCTGGCCGATACGCAGTATTTT. It specifies CASSFLADTQYF.

The J gene is TRBJ1-1, the V gene TRBV5-3; 11 bases agree with TRBD1. TRBV5-3 is designated an ORF whose function remains uncertain. With V trimmed by 1 base and J by 5 bases, 4 bases remained unmatched. This CDR3 comprises 15 residues. CDR3 bases: TGTGCCAGAAGCTTGTATGGGACAGGGGGAACTGAAGCTTTCTTT. Translated: CARSLYGTGGTEAFF.

This clone was counted a few times. This chain links TRBV19 with TRBJ1-1; D is unresolved. Germline CDR1 reads LNHDA; CDR2 reads SQIVND (reference sequence). The CDR3 totals 15 residues. With 3 bases removed from V and 0 bases from J, the gap between germline ends came to 11 bases. CDR3 protein: CASSIWVEMNTEAFF. CDR3 DNA sequence: TGTGCCAGTAGTATCTGGGTGGAGATGAACACTGAAGCTTTCTTT.

This sequence joins TRBV29-1 and TRBJ1-2; maybe TRBD1 (6 bases). Germline V gives CDR1 SQVTM, CDR2 ANQGSEA. The germline V and J ends were trimmed by 1 base and 7 bases, with 13 bases remaining between them. The CDR3 has 13 residues. CDR3 DNA: TGCAGCGTTGAAGGAGGGGGTCGGGTTGGCTACACCTTC. It codes for CSVEGGGRVGYTF.

This chain links TRBV19 with TRBJ2-2, with 8 bases identical to TRBD1. The germline V gene encodes CDR1 LNHDA and CDR2 SQIVND (reference sequence). This CDR3 spans 18 amino acids. V trimming: 1 base; J trimming: 3 bases; junction bases outside the gene matches: 10. The CDR3 is CASSIGYRAGGDTGELFF. Here the CDR3 DNA reads TGTGCCAGTAGTATAGGATATCGGGCAGGGGGCGACACCGGGGAGCTGTTTTTT.